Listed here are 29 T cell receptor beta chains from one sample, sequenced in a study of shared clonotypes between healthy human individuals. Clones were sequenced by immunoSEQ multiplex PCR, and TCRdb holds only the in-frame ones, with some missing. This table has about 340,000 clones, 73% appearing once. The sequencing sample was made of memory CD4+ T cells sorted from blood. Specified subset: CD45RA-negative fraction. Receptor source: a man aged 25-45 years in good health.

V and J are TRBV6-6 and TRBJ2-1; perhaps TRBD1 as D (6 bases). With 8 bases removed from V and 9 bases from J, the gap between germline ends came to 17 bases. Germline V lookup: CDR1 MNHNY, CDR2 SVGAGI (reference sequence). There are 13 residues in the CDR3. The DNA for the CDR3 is TGTGCCAGCCAGAGCACAGGGATTGGTGAGCAGTTCTTC. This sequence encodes CASQSTGIGEQFF.

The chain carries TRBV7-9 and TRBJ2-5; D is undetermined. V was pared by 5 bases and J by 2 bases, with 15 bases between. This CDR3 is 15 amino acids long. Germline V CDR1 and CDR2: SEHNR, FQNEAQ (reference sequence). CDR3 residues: CASSRNRVGQETQYF. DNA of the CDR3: TGTGCCAGCAGCCGTAATCGGGTAGGGCAAGAGACCCAGTACTTC.

Here the CDR3 DNA reads TGTGCCAGTAGTATAAGCCCGGGGAGCGGGTGGGACATTCAGTACTTC. This translates into CASSISPGSGWDIQYF. This chain links TRBV19 with TRBJ2-4; tentatively, D is TRBD2 (6 bases). Germline CDR1 is LNHDA and CDR2 is SQIVND (reference sequence). The CDR3 runs 16 residues. Trimming pared 2 bases from V and 8 bases from J, leaving 19 bases between. Filled out from reference TRBV19 and TRBJ2-4, the complete variable domain reads DGGITQSPKYLFRKEGQNVTLSCEQNLNHDAMYWYRQDPGQGLRLIYYSQIVNDFQKGDIAEGYSVSREKKESFPLTVTSAQKNPTAFYLCASSISPGSGWDIQYFGAGTRLSVL.

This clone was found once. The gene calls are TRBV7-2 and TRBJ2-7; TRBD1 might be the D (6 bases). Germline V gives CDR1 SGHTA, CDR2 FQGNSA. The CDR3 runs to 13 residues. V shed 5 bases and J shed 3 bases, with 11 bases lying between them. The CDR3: CASSIQGIYEQYF. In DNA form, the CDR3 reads TGTGCCAGCAGCATACAGGGAATCTACGAGCAGTACTTC.

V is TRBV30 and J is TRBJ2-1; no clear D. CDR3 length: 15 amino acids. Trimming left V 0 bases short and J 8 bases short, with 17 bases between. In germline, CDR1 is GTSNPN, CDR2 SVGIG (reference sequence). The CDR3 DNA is TGTGCCTGGAGTGTACAAAGGCGGACGTTAGATGAGCAGTTCTTC. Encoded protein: CAWSVQRRTLDEQFF.

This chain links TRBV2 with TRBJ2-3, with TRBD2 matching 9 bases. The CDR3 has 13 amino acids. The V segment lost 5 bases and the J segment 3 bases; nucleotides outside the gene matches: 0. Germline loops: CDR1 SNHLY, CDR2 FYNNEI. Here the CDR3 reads CASSSGRTDTQYF. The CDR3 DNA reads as TGTGCCAGCAGTAGCGGGAGGACAGATACGCAGTATTTT.

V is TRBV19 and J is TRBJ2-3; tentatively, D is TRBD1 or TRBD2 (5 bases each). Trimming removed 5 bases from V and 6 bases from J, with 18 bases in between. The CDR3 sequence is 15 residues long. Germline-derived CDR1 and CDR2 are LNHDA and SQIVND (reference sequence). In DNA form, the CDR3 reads TGTGCCAGTAGTCCACCTGGGGGAGAATCCGATACGCAGTATTTT. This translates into CASSPPGGESDTQYF.

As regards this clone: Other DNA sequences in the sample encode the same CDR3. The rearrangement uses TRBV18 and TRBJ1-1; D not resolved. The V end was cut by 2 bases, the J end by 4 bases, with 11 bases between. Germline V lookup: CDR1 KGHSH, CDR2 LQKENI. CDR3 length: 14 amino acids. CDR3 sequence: CASSPGIVGTEAFF. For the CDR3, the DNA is TGTGCCAGCTCACCAGGGATAGTAGGCACTGAAGCTTTCTTT.

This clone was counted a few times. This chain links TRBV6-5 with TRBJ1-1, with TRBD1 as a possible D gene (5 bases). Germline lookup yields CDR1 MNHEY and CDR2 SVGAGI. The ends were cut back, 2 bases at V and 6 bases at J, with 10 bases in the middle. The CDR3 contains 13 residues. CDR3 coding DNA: TGTGCCAGCAGTTACCCCGGGACCTCTGAAGCTTTCTTT. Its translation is CASSYPGTSEAFF.

This CDR3 reads CASSHMGLSGHKSSYNEQFF. The CDR3 DNA sequence: TGCGCCAGCAGCCATATGGGACTATCTGGCCACAAGAGCTCCTACAATGAGCAGTTCTTC. The chain links TRBV4-1 to TRBJ2-1; 7 nucleotides line up with TRBD2. From germline, CDR1 is MGHRA and CDR2 YSYEKL. The CDR3 length is 20 residues. J gave up 0 bases and V 3 bases, and 17 bases lay outside the gene matches.

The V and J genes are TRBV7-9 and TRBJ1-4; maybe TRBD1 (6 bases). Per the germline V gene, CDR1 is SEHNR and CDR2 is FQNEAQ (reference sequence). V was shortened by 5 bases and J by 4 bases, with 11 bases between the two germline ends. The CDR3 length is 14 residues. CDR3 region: CASSRDNFNEKLFF. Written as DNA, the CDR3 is TGTGCCAGCAGCCGGGACAATTTTAATGAAAAACTGTTTTTT.

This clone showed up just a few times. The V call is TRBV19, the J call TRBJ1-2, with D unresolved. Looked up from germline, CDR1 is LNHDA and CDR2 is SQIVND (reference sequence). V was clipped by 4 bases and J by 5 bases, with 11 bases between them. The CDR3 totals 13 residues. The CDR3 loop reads CASSTSNGYGYTF. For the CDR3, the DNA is TGTGCCAGTAGTACGTCGAATGGATATGGCTACACCTTC.

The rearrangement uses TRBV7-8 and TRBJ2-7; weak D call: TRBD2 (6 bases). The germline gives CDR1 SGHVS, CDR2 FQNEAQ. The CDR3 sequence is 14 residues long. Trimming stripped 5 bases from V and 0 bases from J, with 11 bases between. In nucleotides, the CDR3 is TGTGCCAGCAGCCCGCGGGACCACTCCTACGAGCAGTACTTC. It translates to CASSPRDHSYEQYF. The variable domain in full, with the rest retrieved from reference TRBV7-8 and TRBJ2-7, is GAGVSQSPRYKVAKRGQDVALRCDPISGHVSLFWYQQALGQGPEFLTYFQNEAQLDKSGLPSDRFFAERPEGSVSTLKIQRTQQEDSAVYLCASSPRDHSYEQYFGPGTRLTVT.

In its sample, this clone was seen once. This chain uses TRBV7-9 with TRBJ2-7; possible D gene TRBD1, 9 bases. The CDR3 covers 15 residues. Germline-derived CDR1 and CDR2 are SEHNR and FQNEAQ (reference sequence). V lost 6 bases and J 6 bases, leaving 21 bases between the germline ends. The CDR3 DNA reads TGTGCCAGCAGTCGGGAGGGACAGGGAAGCACCGAGCAGTACTTC. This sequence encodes CASSREGQGSTEQYF.

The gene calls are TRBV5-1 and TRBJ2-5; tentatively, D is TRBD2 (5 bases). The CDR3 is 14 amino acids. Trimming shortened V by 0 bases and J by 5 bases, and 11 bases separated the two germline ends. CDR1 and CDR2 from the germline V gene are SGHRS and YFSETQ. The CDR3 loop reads CASSLERRGETQYF. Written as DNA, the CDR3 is TGCGCCAGCAGCTTGGAAAGGAGAGGGGAGACCCAGTACTTC.

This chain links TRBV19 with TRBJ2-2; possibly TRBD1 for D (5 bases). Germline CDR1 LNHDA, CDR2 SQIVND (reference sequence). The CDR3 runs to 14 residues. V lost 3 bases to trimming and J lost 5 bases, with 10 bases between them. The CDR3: CASSMTVSTGELFF. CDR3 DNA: TGTGCCAGTAGTATGACAGTGTCAACCGGGGAGCTGTTTTTT.

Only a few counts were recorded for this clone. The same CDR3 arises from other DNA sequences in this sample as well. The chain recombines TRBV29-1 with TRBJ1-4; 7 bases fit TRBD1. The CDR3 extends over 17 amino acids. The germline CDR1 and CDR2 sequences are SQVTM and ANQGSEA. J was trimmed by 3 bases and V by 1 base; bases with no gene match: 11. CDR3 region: CSVEGGDRIKANEKLFF. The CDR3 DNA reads TGCAGCGTTGAAGGAGGGGACAGAATAAAGGCTAATGAAAAACTGTTTTTT. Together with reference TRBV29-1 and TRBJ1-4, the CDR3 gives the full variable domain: SAVISQKPSRDICQRGTSLTIQCQVDSQVTMMFWYRQQPGQSLTLIATANQGSEATYESGFVIDKFPISRPNLTFSTLTVSNMSPEDSSIYLCSVEGGDRIKANEKLFFGSGTQLSVL.

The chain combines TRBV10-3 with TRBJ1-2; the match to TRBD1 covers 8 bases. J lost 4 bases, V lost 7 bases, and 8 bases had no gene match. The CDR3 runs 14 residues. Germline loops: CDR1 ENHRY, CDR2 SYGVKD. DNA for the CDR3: TGTGCCATCACAAATCCGACAGGGGCCTATGGCTACACCTTC. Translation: CAITNPTGAYGYTF.

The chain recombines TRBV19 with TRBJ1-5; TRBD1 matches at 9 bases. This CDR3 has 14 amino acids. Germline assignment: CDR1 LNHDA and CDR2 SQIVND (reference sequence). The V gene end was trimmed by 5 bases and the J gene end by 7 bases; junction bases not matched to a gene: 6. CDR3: CASSPQGAGQPQHF. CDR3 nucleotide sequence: TGTGCCAGTAGTCCACAGGGGGCCGGGCAGCCCCAGCATTTT.

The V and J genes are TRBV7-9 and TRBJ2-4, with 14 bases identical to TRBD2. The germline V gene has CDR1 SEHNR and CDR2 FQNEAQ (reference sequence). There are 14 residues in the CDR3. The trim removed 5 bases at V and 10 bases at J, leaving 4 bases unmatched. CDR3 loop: CASSEGTSGSIQYF. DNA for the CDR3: TGTGCCAGCAGCGAAGGGACTAGCGGGAGTATTCAGTACTTC.

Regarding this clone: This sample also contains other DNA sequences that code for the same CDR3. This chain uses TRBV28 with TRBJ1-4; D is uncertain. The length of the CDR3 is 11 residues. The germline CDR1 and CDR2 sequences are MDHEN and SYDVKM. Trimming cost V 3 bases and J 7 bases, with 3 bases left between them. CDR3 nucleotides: TGTGCCAGCAGTTTGCGTGAAAAACTGTTTTTT. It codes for CASSLREKLFF. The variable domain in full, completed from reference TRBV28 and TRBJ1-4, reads DVKVTQSSRYLVKRTGEKVFLECVQDMDHENMFWYRQDPGLGLRLIYFSYDVKMKEKGDIPEGYSVSREKKERFSLILESASTNQTSMYLCASSLREKLFFGSGTQLSVL.

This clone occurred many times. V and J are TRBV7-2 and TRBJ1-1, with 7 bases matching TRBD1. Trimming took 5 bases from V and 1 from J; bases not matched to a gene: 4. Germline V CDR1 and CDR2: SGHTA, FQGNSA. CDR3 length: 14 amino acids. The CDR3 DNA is TGTGCCAGCAGCCCGGGACAGAAGAACACTGAAGCTTTCTTT. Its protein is CASSPGQKNTEAFF.

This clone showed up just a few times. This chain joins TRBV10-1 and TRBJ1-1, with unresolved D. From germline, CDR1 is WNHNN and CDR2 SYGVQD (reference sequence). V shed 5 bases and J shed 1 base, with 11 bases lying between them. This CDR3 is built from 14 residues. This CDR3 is CASSQSGKNTEAFF. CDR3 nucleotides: TGCGCCAGCAGTCAATCTGGGAAGAACACTGAAGCTTTCTTT.

In DNA form, the CDR3 reads TGTGCCAGCAGCAGGACTAGCGGATACGAGCAGTACTTC. It specifies CASSRTSGYEQYF. The chain employs TRBV27 and TRBJ2-7, with 10 bases fitting TRBD2. CDR3 size: 13 residues. Trimming at V came to 6 bases and at J to 4 bases, leaving 3 bases not matched to a gene. From germline, CDR1 is MNHEY and CDR2 SMNVEV (reference sequence).

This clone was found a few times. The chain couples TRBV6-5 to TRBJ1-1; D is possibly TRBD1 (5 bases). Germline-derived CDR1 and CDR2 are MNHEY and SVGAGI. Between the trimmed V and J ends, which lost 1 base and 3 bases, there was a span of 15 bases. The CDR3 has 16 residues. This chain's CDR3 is CASSYFVGPGDTEAFF. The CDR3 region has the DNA TGTGCCAGCAGTTACTTTGTTGGGCCGGGGGACACTGAAGCTTTCTTT.

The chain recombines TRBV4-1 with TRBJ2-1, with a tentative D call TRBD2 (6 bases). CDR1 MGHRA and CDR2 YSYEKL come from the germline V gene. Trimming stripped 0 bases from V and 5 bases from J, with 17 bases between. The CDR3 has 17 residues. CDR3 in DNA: TGCGCCAGCAGCCAAGAAGGGGCTGGGAGGCAACACAATGAGCAGTTCTTC. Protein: CASSQEGAGRQHNEQFF.

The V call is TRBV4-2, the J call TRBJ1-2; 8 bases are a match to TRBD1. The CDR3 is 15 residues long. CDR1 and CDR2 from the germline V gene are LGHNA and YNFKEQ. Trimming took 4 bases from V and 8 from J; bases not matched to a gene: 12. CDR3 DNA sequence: TGTGCCAGCAGCCGATCGGGACAGGTCTTCGAAGGCTACACCTTC. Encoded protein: CASSRSGQVFEGYTF.

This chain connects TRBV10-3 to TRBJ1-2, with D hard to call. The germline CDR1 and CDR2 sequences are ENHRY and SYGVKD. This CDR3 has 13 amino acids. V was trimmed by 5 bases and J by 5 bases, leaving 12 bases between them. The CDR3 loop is CAISQFAEYGYTF. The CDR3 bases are TGTGCCATCAGTCAATTCGCCGAATATGGCTACACCTTC.

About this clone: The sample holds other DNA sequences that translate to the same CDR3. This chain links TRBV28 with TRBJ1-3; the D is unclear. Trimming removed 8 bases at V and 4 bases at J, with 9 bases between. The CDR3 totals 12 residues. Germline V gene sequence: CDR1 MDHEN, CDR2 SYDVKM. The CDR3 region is CASRSAGNTIYF. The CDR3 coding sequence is TGTGCCAGCCGCTCGGCGGGAAACACCATATATTTT.